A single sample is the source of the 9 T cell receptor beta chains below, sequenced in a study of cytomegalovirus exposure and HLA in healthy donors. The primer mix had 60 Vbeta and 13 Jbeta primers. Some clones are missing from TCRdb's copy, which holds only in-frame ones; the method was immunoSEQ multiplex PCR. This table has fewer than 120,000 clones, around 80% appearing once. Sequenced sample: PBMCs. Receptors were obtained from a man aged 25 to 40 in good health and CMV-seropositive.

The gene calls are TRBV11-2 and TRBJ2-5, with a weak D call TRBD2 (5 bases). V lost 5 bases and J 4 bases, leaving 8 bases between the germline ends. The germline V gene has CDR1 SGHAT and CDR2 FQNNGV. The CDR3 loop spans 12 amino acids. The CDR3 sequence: CASSPGRETQYF. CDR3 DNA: TGTGCCAGCAGCCCGGGGAGAGAGACCCAGTACTTC.

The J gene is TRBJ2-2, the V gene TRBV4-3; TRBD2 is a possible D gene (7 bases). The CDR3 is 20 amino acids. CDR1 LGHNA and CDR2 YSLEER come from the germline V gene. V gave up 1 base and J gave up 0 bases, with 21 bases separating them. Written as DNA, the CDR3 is TGCGCCAGCAGCCAAGTGGTGACGGGGGGCGAGTTCGCGAACACCGGGGAGCTGTTTTTT. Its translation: CASSQVVTGGEFANTGELFF.

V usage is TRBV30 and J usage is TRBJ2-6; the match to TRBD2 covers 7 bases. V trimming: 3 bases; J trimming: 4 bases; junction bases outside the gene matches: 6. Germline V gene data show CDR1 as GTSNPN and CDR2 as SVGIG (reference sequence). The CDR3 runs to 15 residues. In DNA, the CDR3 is TGTGCCTGGAGCCTACCTAGCGGCGGGGCCAACGTCCTGACTTTC. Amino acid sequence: CAWSLPSGGANVLTF.

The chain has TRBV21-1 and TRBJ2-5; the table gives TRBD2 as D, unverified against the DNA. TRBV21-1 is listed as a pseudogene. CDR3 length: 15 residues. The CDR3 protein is CASSKGAFLQETQYF. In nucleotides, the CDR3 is TGTGCCAGCAGCAAAGGAGCCTTCCTCCAAGAGACCCAGTACTTC.

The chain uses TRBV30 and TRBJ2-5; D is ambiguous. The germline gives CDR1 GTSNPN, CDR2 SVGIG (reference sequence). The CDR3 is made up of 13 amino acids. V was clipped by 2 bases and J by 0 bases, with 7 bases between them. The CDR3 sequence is CAWSWLDQETQYF. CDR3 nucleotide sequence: TGTGCCTGGAGTTGGCTAGACCAAGAGACCCAGTACTTC.

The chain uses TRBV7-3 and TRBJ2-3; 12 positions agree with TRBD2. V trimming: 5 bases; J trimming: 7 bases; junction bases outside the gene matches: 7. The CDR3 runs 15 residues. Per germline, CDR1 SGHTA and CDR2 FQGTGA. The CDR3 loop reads CASSLQTSGGNTQYF. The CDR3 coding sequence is TGTGCCAGCAGCCTCCAGACTAGCGGGGGAAATACGCAGTATTTT.

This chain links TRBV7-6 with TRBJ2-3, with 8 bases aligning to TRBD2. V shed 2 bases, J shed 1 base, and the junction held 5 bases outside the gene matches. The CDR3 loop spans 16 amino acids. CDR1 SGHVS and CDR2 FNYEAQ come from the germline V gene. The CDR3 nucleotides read TGTGCCAGCAGCTTAACCGGGCGGGGGGGCACAGATACGCAGTATTTT. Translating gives CASSLTGRGGTDTQYF.

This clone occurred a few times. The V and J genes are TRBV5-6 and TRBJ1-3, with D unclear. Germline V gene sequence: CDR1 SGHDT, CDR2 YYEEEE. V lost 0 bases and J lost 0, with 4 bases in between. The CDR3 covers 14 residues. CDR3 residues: CASSLVGSGNTIYF. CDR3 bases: TGTGCCAGCAGCTTGGTCGGCTCTGGAAACACCATATATTTT.

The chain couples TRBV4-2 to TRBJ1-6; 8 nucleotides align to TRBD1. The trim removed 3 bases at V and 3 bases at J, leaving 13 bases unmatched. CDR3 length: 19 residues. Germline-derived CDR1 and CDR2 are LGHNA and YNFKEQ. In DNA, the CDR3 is TGTGCCAGCAGCCACTCAACCGCATCGACAGGGGACTATAATTCACCCCTCCACTTT. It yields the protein CASSHSTASTGDYNSPLHF.